Presented here are 3 T cell receptor beta chains from one specimen sequenced in a study of cytomegalovirus exposure and HLA in healthy donors. The PCR contained 60 Vbeta and 13 Jbeta primers. The repertoire was sequenced with immunoSEQ multiplex PCR; TCRdb's copy has only in-frame clones and lacks some. The sample yields roughly 97,000 clones, around three quarters seen once. The sample taken for sequencing was PBMCs. These receptors all come from a woman younger than 30 in good health and CMV-seropositive.

The chain is built from TRBV6-5 and TRBJ1-6; 9 nucleotides align to TRBD1. Trimming at V came to 5 bases and at J to 7 bases, leaving 6 bases not matched to a gene. This CDR3 spans 15 amino acids. Germline CDR1 is MNHEY and CDR2 is SVGAGI. CDR3 DNA sequence: TGTGCCAGCAGTAAACAGGGGGCGGAAAATTCACCCCTCCACTTT. This translates into CASSKQGAENSPLHF.

A note on this clone: Germline and junction disagree at one end, which may indicate a read error. The chain couples TRBV7-8 to TRBJ1-5; D unclear. The CDR3 extends over 12 amino acids. Germline values: CDR1 SGHVS, CDR2 FQNEAQ. CDR3 nucleotides: TGTGCCAGCAGCGCGCCTAATCTGCCCCAGCATTTT. This encodes CASSAPNLPQHF.

The chain links TRBV9 to TRBJ1-1; TRBD1 agrees at 10 bases. Unmatched junction bases numbered 7, after V lost 3 bases and J lost 5 bases. Germline V CDR1 and CDR2: SGDLS, YYNGEE. The CDR3 runs 15 residues. DNA for the CDR3: TGTGCCAGCAGCGACAGGGACAGGGGAAAAACTGAAGCTTTCTTT. Its translation is CASSDRDRGKTEAFF. The full variable domain, rest sourced from reference TRBV9 and TRBJ1-1, is DSGVTQTPKHLITATGQRVTLRCSPRSGDLSVYWYQQSLDQGLQFLIQYYNGEERAKGNILERFSAQQFPDLHSELNLSSLELGDSALYFCASSDRDRGKTEAFFGQGTRLTVV.